A single sample gave rise to the 9 T cell receptor beta chains below, sequenced in a study of cytomegalovirus exposure and HLA in healthy donors. The PCR contained 60 Vbeta and 13 Jbeta primers. Assay used: immunoSEQ multiplex PCR; TCRdb lists only in-frame clones, some missing. The sample includes roughly 81,000 clones, around 79% of them seen just once. Specimen: PBMCs. Receptors were obtained from a man younger than 40 in good health and CMV-seronegative.

The rearrangement joins TRBV11-2 to TRBJ2-7; possibly TRBD1 for D (6 bases). This CDR3 has 14 residues. CDR1 is SGHAT and CDR2 is FQNNGV in the germline V gene. V was clipped by 1 base and J by 2 bases, with 9 bases between them. Here the CDR3 reads CASSLAGHTYEQYF. CDR3 bases: TGTGCCAGCAGCTTAGCGGGACATACCTACGAGCAGTACTTC.

The DNA of the CDR3 is TGTGCCATCCTCCCAGTGGGGGGGACGAACTATGGCTATGGCTACACCTTC. Translated, it gives CAILPVGGTNYGYGYTF. The chain is built from TRBV28 and TRBJ1-2; maybe TRBD1 (5 bases). Germline V CDR1 and CDR2: MDHEN, SYDVKM. CDR3 length: 17 residues. The V and J ends lost 10 bases and 4 bases respectively, with 28 bases between them.

The rearrangement links TRBV7-2 to TRBJ2-7; 8 bases agree with TRBD1. Unmatched junction bases numbered 7, after V lost 3 bases and J lost 0 bases. Germline CDR1 SGHTA, CDR2 FQGNSA. The CDR3 runs 16 residues. The CDR3: CASSFGTGYSSYEQYF. CDR3 DNA sequence: TGTGCCAGCAGCTTTGGGACAGGCTACAGCTCCTACGAGCAGTACTTC. Full variable domain (rest looked up from reference TRBV7-2 and TRBJ2-7): GAGVSQSPSNKVTEKGKDVELRCDPISGHTALYWYRQSLGQGLEFLIYFQGNSAPDKSGLPSDRFSAERTGGSVSTLTIQRTQQEDSAVYLCASSFGTGYSSYEQYFGPGTRLTVT.

The gene calls are TRBV21-1 and TRBJ1-2; the table names TRBD1, a call not compared with the DNA. TRBV21-1 is an annotated pseudogene. This CDR3 comprises 13 residues. The CDR3 region has the DNA TGTGCCAGCATTGCCGGGACAGGGGAAGGCTACACCTTC. It yields the protein CASIAGTGEGYTF.

This rearrangement joins TRBV5-1 to TRBJ1-2, with D possibly matching TRBD1 (6 bases). V was cut by 4 bases and J by 3 bases, with 13 bases left in between. Germline assignment: CDR1 SGHRS and CDR2 YFSETQ. The CDR3 has 14 amino acids. The CDR3 nucleotides are TGCGCCAGCAGCAATTCGGGGGGCGACTATGGCTACACCTTC. Amino acid sequence: CASSNSGGDYGYTF.

This clone has a handful of counts. The V and J genes are TRBV27 and TRBJ2-7, with TRBD1 matching 11 bases. Per the germline V gene, CDR1 is MNHEY and CDR2 is SMNVEV (reference sequence). The CDR3 runs to 14 residues. V was pared by 4 bases and J by 6 bases, with 5 bases of the junction left unmatched. CDR3: CASSSSGTGGEQYF. CDR3 in DNA: TGTGCCAGCAGTTCGTCCGGGACAGGGGGCGAGCAGTACTTC.

The CDR3 nucleotides are TGCAGCGTTGGAGGTTTAGGGGGCAGGGAGCAGTACTTC. Residues: CSVGGLGGREQYF. The chain combines TRBV29-1 with TRBJ2-7; 7 bases are a match to TRBD1. V dropped 4 bases and J dropped 7; count of bases not matched to a gene: 10. In germline, CDR1 is SQVTM, CDR2 ANQGSEA. The CDR3 length is 13 residues.

Only one count was recorded for this clone. Here the CDR3 reads CASNSGYNQPQHF. The DNA for the CDR3 is TGTGCCAGCAATTCAGGGTACAATCAGCCCCAGCATTTT. The chain combines TRBV2 with TRBJ1-5; a weak D match, TRBD1 (5 bases). Trimming pared 7 bases from V and 3 bases from J, leaving 10 bases between. CDR1 and CDR2 (germline): SNHLY, FYNNEI. The CDR3 has 13 amino acids.

The rearrangement uses TRBV5-6 and TRBJ1-5; D is unresolved. The CDR3 is 13 residues long. The V end was cut by 3 bases, the J end by 4 bases, with 8 bases between. CDR1 SGHDT and CDR2 YYEEEE come from the germline V gene. The CDR3 DNA reads TGTGCCAGCAGCTGGGCGGGGAATCAGCCCCAGCATTTT. This codes for CASSWAGNQPQHF.